This T cell receptor beta chain was identified during a study of radiotherapy plus CTLA-4 blockade in lung cancer. General observations from the study: In blood, early T cell clone dynamics reportedly predicted response best, together with interferon-beta.

The J segment lost 2 bases and the V segment lost 6 bases, leaving 4 bases of the junction unmatched. CDR1 is SQVTM and CDR2 is ANQGSEA in the germline V gene. CDR3 length: 14 amino acids. In regard to this clone: Its antigen is unknown.

Measured with immunoSEQ multiplex PCR; TCRdb has only the in-frame clones, and not every one. The top ten clones hold more than 7% of a sample with approximately 69,000 clones, roughly 75% of them seen once. This chain links TRBV29-1 with TRBJ1-5; TRBD1 matches at 10 bases. Sequenced material: peripheral blood, taken from a patient treated with radiotherapy plus ipilimumab. The source is a human donor with non-small cell lung cancer who had a complete response to radiotherapy plus ipilimumab. DNA of the CDR3: TGCAGCGTCCGGACAGGGGGGCGCAATCAGCCCCAGCATTTT. Protein product: CSVRTGGRNQPQHF.